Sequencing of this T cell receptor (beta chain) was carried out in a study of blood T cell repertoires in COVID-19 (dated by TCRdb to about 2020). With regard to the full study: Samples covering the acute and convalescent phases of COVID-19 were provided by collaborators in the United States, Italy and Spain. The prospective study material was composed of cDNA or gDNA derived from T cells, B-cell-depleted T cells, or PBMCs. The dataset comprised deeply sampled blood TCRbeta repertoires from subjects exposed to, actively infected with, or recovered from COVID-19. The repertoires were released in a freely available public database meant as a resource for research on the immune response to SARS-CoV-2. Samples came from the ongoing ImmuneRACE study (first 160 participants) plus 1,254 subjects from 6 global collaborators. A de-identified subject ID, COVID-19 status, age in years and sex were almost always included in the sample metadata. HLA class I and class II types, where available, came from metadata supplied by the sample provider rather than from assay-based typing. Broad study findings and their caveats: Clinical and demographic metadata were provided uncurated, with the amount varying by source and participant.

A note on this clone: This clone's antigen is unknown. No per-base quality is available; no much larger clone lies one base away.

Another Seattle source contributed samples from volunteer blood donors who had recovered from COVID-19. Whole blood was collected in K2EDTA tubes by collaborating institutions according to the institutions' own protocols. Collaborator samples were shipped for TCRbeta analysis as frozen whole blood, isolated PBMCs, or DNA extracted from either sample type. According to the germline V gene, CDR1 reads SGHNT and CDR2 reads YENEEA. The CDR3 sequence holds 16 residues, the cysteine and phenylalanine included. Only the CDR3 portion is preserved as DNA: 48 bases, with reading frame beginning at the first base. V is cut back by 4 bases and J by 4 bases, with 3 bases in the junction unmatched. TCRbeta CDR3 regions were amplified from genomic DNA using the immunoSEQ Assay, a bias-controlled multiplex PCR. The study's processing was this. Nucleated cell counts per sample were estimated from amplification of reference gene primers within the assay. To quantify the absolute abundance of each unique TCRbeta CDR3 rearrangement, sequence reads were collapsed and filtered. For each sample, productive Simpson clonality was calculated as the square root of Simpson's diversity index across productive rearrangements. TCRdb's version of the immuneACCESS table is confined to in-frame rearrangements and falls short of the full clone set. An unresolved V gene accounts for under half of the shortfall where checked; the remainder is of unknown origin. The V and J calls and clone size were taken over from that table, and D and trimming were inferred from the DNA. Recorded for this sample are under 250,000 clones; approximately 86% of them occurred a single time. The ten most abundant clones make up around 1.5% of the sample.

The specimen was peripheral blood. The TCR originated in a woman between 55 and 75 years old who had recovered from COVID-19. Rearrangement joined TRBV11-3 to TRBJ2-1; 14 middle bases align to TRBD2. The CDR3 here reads CASSSGLAGGYNEQFF. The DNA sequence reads TGTGCCAGCAGCTCTGGACTAGCGGGGGGTTACAATGAGCAGTTCTTC.